A selection of T cell receptor beta chains follows, all from one sample in a study of blood T cell repertoires in COVID-19. Clones were sequenced by immunoSEQ multiplex PCR, and TCRdb holds only the in-frame ones, with some missing. The data show about 80,000 clones, 75% to 85% seen once. Sequenced sample: peripheral blood. These receptors originate from a human donor in a cohort sampled during active COVID-19. CDR3s include the opening cysteine and the closing phenylalanine or tryptophan. D genes are given only for firm matches. The listing skips clone size in some rows; elsewhere it reads once, few, many or a size class.

d_call clone_size j_call v_call cdr3_nt cdr3_aa
TRBD1 . TRBJ1-3 TRBV5-1 TGCGCCAGCAGCCTGGGACAGGCAAGAAACACCATATATTTT CASSLGQARNTIYF
TRBD1 . TRBJ1-6 TRBV9 TGTGCCAGCACCGTCGGGACAGGGGGCTCACCCCTCCACTTT CASTVGTGGSPLHF
. few TRBJ1-5 TRBV18 TGTGCCAGCTCACCAGAGCGTAATCAGCCCCAGCATTTT CASSPERNQPQHF
TRBD2 . TRBJ2-3 TRBV4-1 TGCGCCAGCAGCCAAGATGAGGCCCTAGCGGGGATAGATACGCAGTATTTT CASSQDEALAGIDTQYF
. . TRBJ2-4 TRBV5-1 TGCGCCAGCAGCCCCCGACAGGCAAAAAACATTCAGTACTTC CASSPRQAKNIQYF
. . TRBJ2-5 TRBV5-6 TGTGCCAGCAGCCCCGGACAGTTTCGGGAGACCCAGTACTTC CASSPGQFRETQYF
. . TRBJ2-7 TRBV9 TGTGCCAGCAGCCCCAGGATCACCTACGAGCAGTACTTC CASSPRITYEQYF
. . TRBJ1-2 TRBV6-6 TGTGCCAGCAGTGGACAGCCTAACTATGGCTACACCTTC CASSGQPNYGYTF
TRBD2 . TRBJ2-3 TRBV18 TGTGCCAGCTCCGGGACTATACACACAGATACGCAGTATTTT CASSGTIHTDTQYF
TRBD1 . TRBJ1-6 TRBV5-1 TGCGCCAGCAGCCAGACAGGGGGCTCGGCACCCCTCCACTTT CASSQTGGSAPLHF
TRBD1 few TRBJ1-1 TRBV5-1 TGCGCCAGCAGCCGGACAGGGAACACTGAAGCTTTCTTT CASSRTGNTEAFF
TRBD1 . TRBJ2-2 TRBV6-4 TGTGCCAGCAGCCGACAGGGGGCCTTCACCGGGGAGCTGTTTTTT CASSRQGAFTGELFF
TRBD1 . TRBJ1-4 TRBV2 TGTGCCAGCACCGAAGAGGGGGCAGGCGAAAAACTGTTTTTT CASTEEGAGEKLFF
TRBD2 many TRBJ2-5 TRBV5-5 TGTGCCAGCAGCTTGGAATTAGCGGGGGGGCGGGAGACCCAGTACTTC CASSLELAGGRETQYF
. . TRBJ2-3 TRBV9 TGTGCCAGCAGCGTAGCTCCGCGGGGCCCGACCCCTAGCACAGATACGCAGTATTTT CASSVAPRGPTPSTDTQYF
TRBD1 . TRBJ1-1 TRBV13 TGTGCCAGCAGCAAAGACAGGGGTCGCACTGAAGCTTTCTTT CASSKDRGRTEAFF
. . TRBJ1-1 TRBV7-6 TGTGCCAGCAGCTCCGCAGGGACTACGGGAACTGAAGCTTTCTTT CASSSAGTTGTEAFF
TRBD1 . TRBJ2-7 TRBV5-4 TGTGCCAGCAGCTTGGGGACAGGGGGCGCACTGGGAGAGCAGTACTTC CASSLGTGGALGEQYF
. . TRBJ1-6 TRBV21-1 TGTGCCAGCAGCTCCCTTGGACTGGGAAATTCACCCCTCCACTTT CASSSLGLGNSPLHF
. . TRBJ1-6 TRBV6-2/TRBV6-3 TGTGCCAGCAGTTACAGACAGAGTAATTCACCCCTCCACTTT CASSYRQSNSPLHF
TRBD1 . TRBJ1-4 TRBV30 TGTGCCTGGAGTGTACGGCCCGACAGGGTAAAGTTTTTT CAWSVRPDRVKFF
. . TRBJ2-1 TRBV7-3 TGTGCCAGCAGCCCGCCCGGAGGGAACGAGCAGTTCTTC CASSPPGGNEQFF
. few TRBJ1-2 TRBV3-1/TRBV3-2 TGTGCCAGCAGCCTGAGTAGGACTGGGAACTATGGCTACACCTTC CASSLSRTGNYGYTF
. . TRBJ2-7 TRBV10-2 TGCGCCAGCAGTGATGGGGGCAGGAGCTCCTACGAGCAGTACTTC CASSDGGRSSYEQYF
TRBD1 . TRBJ2-1 TRBV19 TGTGCCAGTAGCTCTCGGGACAGGACCGAGCAGTTCTTC CASSSRDRTEQFF
. . TRBJ2-7 TRBV15 TGTGCCACCAGCAGCGGGGTGAGCCCCTACGAGCAGTACTTC CATSSGVSPYEQYF